These 18 T cell receptor beta chains originate from one sample sequenced in a study of vaccination effects on CD4 cells after COVID-19. In the ViraFEST assay, antigen-specific CD4+ clonotypes were identified by expansion after peptide-pool stimulation. The culture ran for roughly 10 days before CD4+ T cells were isolated. Everyone in the study got two shots of either the BNT162b2 or mRNA-1273 vaccine. These receptors' antigens are unknown. Repertoires were generated with immunoSEQ multiplex PCR, while TCRdb's copy carries only in-frame clones and drops some. Of tens of thousands of clones in the sample, roughly 86% were seen once. This material consisted of CD4+ T cells from PBMCs cultured with HCoV-NL63 spike peptides, taken after COVID-19 vaccination. These receptors were obtained from a human donor who received a COVID-19 vaccine. Some clones in this sample may be carry-over from other donors' samples.

This clone showed up just once. The chain employs TRBV6-6 and TRBJ1-1; D not certain. The germline V gene encodes CDR1 MNHNY and CDR2 SVGAGI (reference sequence). The CDR3 is made up of 13 amino acids. V was shortened by 4 bases and J by 7 bases, with 13 bases between the two germline ends. CDR3 bases: TGTGCCAGCAGTTCGGCTTCGAGGTTTGAAGCTTTCTTT. Amino acid sequence: CASSSASRFEAFF.

V gene TRBV21-1 combines with J gene TRBJ2-3; TRBD2, the table's D call, was not compared with the DNA. TRBV21-1 is given as a pseudogene. This CDR3 has 14 amino acids. CDR3 in DNA: TGTGCCAGCAGGGAGGGAATTTCCACAGATACGCAGTATTTT. The encoded protein is CASREGISTDTQYF.

V is TRBV7-2 and J is TRBJ2-3; the D gene is possibly TRBD2 (5 bases). Germline V gene sequence: CDR1 SGHTA, CDR2 FQGNSA. This CDR3 has 16 amino acids. Trimming cost V 6 bases and J 2 bases, with 18 bases left between them. CDR3 sequence reads: CASSNPEGYYTDTQYF. In nucleotides, the CDR3 is TGTGCCAGCAGTAACCCAGAGGGCTACTACACAGATACGCAGTATTTT.

The rearrangement joins TRBV6-6 to TRBJ2-5; either TRBD1 or TRBD2 may fit D (6 bases each). Trimming took off 5 bases at V and 2 bases at J, with 18 bases between the two ends. The CDR3 runs to 16 residues. Germline assignment: CDR1 MNHNY and CDR2 SVGAGI (reference sequence). The CDR3 is CASSLGTGAQQETQYF. The CDR3, as DNA: TGTGCCAGCAGTCTAGGAACGGGGGCCCAACAAGAGACCCAGTACTTC.

The genes are TRBV9 and TRBJ2-1; 10 bases line up with TRBD1. The junction had 13 bases not matched to a gene; V was cut back by 4 bases and J by 6 bases. The germline CDR1 and CDR2 sequences are SGDLS and YYNGEE. The CDR3 has 17 residues. CDR3 DNA sequence: TGTGCCAGCAGCCCCGGGACAGGGGACCGGGCGGGCAATGAGCAGTTCTTC. It translates to CASSPGTGDRAGNEQFF. Drawing the rest from reference TRBV9 and TRBJ2-1, the complete variable domain is DSGVTQTPKHLITATGQRVTLRCSPRSGDLSVYWYQQSLDQGLQFLIQYYNGEERAKGNILERFSAQQFPDLHSELNLSSLELGDSALYFCASSPGTGDRAGNEQFFGPGTRLTVL.

The rearrangement links TRBV28 to TRBJ2-7; 10 bases are shared with TRBD2. Per germline, CDR1 MDHEN and CDR2 SYDVKM. V shed 1 base, J shed 6 bases, and the junction held 12 bases outside the gene matches. The CDR3 is made up of 17 amino acids. This chain's CDR3 is CASSLFSRLAGVGEQYV. The CDR3 region has the DNA TGTGCCAGCAGTTTATTTAGCCGGCTAGCGGGGGTGGGCGAGCAGTACGTC.

The rearrangement joins TRBV19 to TRBJ1-1; TRBD1 matches 8 bases. Germline CDR1 LNHDA, CDR2 SQIVND (reference sequence). V lost 5 bases, J lost 2 bases, and 4 bases stayed unmatched. This CDR3 spans 14 amino acids. The CDR3 sequence: CASSLGQGNTEAFF. CDR3 coding DNA: TGTGCCAGTAGTTTAGGACAGGGAAACACTGAAGCTTTCTTT.

The chain links TRBV5-5 to TRBJ2-1; 10 bases match TRBD1. Germline V CDR1 and CDR2: SGHKS, YYEKEE (reference sequence). The CDR3 has 16 residues. The ends lost 2 bases at V and 3 bases at J; junction bases unmatched: 5. For the CDR3, the DNA is TGTGCCAGCAGCTTAAACCGGGACAGGGGCTACAATGAGCAGTTCTTC. As protein: CASSLNRDRGYNEQFF.

This clone was detected only once. This rearrangement joins TRBV28 to TRBJ1-1; D perhaps matches TRBD1 (6 bases). The CDR3 contains 15 residues. The germline gives CDR1 MDHEN, CDR2 SYDVKM. V was trimmed by 1 base and J by 4 bases, leaving 13 bases between them. The CDR3, as DNA: TGTGCCAGCAGTTTATTATCGGGGGCGTTCACTGAAGCTTTCTTT. Translating gives CASSLLSGAFTEAFF.

CDR3 residues: CASSLYRGQGKNTIYF. The CDR3 nucleotides are TGTGCCAGCAGCCTATATAGGGGACAGGGTAAAAACACCATATATTTT. This sequence joins TRBV9 and TRBJ1-3; 9 bases align to TRBD1. CDR1 SGDLS and CDR2 YYNGEE come from the germline V gene. The length of the CDR3 is 16 residues. The V gene end was trimmed by 4 bases and the J gene end by 6 bases; junction bases not matched to a gene: 11.

This clone was detected a few times. The CDR3 here is CASSSPRGLANEQFF. The CDR3 coding sequence is TGTGCCAGCAGCTCCCCGCGAGGACTAGCCAATGAGCAGTTCTTC. The chain couples TRBV28 to TRBJ2-1; 8 nucleotides line up with TRBD2. Germline-derived CDR1 and CDR2 are MDHEN and SYDVKM. The V and J ends lost 6 bases and 6 bases, in that order; junction bases with no gene match: 10. The CDR3 runs to 15 residues.

V gene TRBV12-3 or TRBV12-4 combines with J gene TRBJ2-5; D unresolved. V shed 2 bases and J shed 2 bases, with 0 bases lying between them. The CDR3 consists of 11 residues. Here the CDR3 reads CASSLQETQYF. The CDR3 nucleotides are TGTGCCAGCAGTTTACAAGAGACCCAGTACTTC.

The chain carries TRBV7-2 and TRBJ2-5, with 10 bases fitting TRBD1. With 5 bases clipped from V and 5 bases from J, the junction kept 8 bases outside the gene matches. Germline values: CDR1 SGHTA, CDR2 FQGNSA. The CDR3 runs 15 residues. CDR3: CASSLKTGGAETQYF. The CDR3 nucleotides read TGTGCCAGCAGCCTAAAGACAGGGGGCGCCGAGACCCAGTACTTC.

The V call is TRBV25-1, the J call TRBJ1-2, with D hard to call. Germline V CDR1 and CDR2: MGHDK, SYGVNS. Trimming took 1 base from V and 3 from J, leaving 15 bases between them. The length of the CDR3 is 16 residues. CDR3 loop: CASSEFSGSGDYGYTF. The CDR3 DNA follows: TGTGCCAGCAGTGAATTTAGTGGCAGCGGGGACTATGGCTACACCTTC.

This sequence joins TRBV6-6 and TRBJ2-3, with 7 bases lining up with TRBD1. Germline CDR1 MNHNY, CDR2 SVGAGI (reference sequence). Trimming cost V 5 bases and J 1 base; bases outside gene matches: 0. This CDR3 has 13 residues. The CDR3 here is CASSDRGTDTQYF. The CDR3 DNA reads TGTGCCAGCAGTGACAGGGGCACAGATACGCAGTATTTT.

The gene calls are TRBV18 and TRBJ1-5, with D perhaps matching TRBD1 (5 bases). The V gene's germline CDR1 is KGHSH and CDR2 LQKENI. Trimming removed 4 bases at V and 4 bases at J, with 14 bases between. The CDR3 contains 15 residues. The CDR3 sequence is CASSQGPPGNQPQHF. Here the CDR3 DNA reads TGTGCCAGCTCACAGGGGCCGCCGGGGAATCAGCCCCAGCATTTT. The whole variable domain, filled in from reference TRBV18 and TRBJ1-5, reads NAGVMQNPRHLVRRRGQEARLRCSPMKGHSHVYWYRQLPEEGLKFMVYLQKENIIDESGMPKERFSAEFPKEGPSILRIQQVVRGDSAAYFCASSQGPPGNQPQHFGDGTRLSIL.

The chain carries TRBV28 and TRBJ2-7, with D maybe TRBD1 (5 bases). Germline V gene sequence: CDR1 MDHEN, CDR2 SYDVKM. The CDR3 has 13 residues. Trimming removed 6 bases at V and 6 bases at J, with 15 bases between. The CDR3 nucleotides are TGTGCCAGCAGACCAGGGTCCCCGGGCGAGCAGTACGTC. Residues: CASRPGSPGEQYV.

The rearrangement links TRBV7-9 to TRBJ1-1; tentative D call: TRBD1 (5 bases). V lost 5 bases and J 5 bases, leaving 21 bases between the germline ends. The germline CDR1 and CDR2 sequences are SEHNR and FQNEAQ (reference sequence). CDR3 length: 16 amino acids. The CDR3 spells CASSPQAGVRGTEAFF. The DNA of the CDR3 is TGTGCCAGCAGCCCGCAGGCGGGGGTCCGAGGGACTGAAGCTTTCTTT.